This T cell receptor (beta chain) was sequenced in a study of blood T cell repertoires in COVID-19. Study-wide context: The origin of the acute and convalescent COVID-19 samples was the United States, Italy and Spain. Sample material is recorded as cDNA or gDNA derived from T cells, B-cell-depleted T cells, or PBMCs.

Enrolled during active infection, Seattle patients were then followed longitudinally. In the original analysis: Reference gene primer amplification yielded estimated nucleated cell counts. The protocol was immunoSEQ multiplex PCR, while the TCRdb copy is restricted to in-frame clones and leaves out a portion. From that table come the V and J calls and clone size; the DNA was used to work out D and trimming. The repertoire holds a few hundred thousand clones, with 90% as singletons. CDR1 is SGDLS, CDR2 YYNGEE, per germline. The CDR3 is 17 amino acids. V was clipped by 2 bases and J by 4 bases, with 19 bases between them.

Sequencing input: peripheral blood. This TCR came from a woman younger than 45 with COVID-19, enrolled during active disease. The V and J genes are TRBV9 and TRBJ2-1, with D possibly being TRBD1 (7 bases). Here the CDR3 DNA reads TGTGCCAGCAGCGTGCTGGGGGGCAGGGGGACTTACAATGAGCAGTTCTTC. It specifies CASSVLGGRGTYNEQFF.